A selection of T cell receptor beta chains follows, all from one sample in a study of blood T cell repertoires in COVID-19. Some clones are missing from TCRdb's copy, which holds only in-frame ones; the method was immunoSEQ multiplex PCR. This table holds 200,000 to 250,000 clones, 75% to 95% found once. Source material: PBMCs or T cells enriched from blood (not recorded which). The receptors originated from a woman younger than 30 who had recovered from COVID-19. Both conserved end residues are part of each CDR3.

J,V,CDR3
TRBJ1-6,TRBV19,CASSPGGHQFDSPLHF
TRBJ2-5,TRBV9,CASSTGGRETQYF
TRBJ2-3,TRBV9,CASSVAGGGTDTQYF
TRBJ1-4,TRBV24-1,CATSDFRDTEKLFF
TRBJ2-3,TRBV5-8,CASRLPGQGAADTQYF
TRBJ2-1,TRBV5-6,CASSPRTGWIGLGGLF
TRBJ2-5,TRBV7-2,CASRGNSETQYF
TRBJ2-5,TRBV21-1,CASRLQQRGGLGETQYF
TRBJ2-2,TRBV5-6,CASSLGQNGELFF
TRBJ2-2,TRBV5-4,CASKGDHVTGELFF
TRBJ1-6,TRBV7-3,CASSPTGTGNSPLHF
TRBJ1-5,TRBV7-3,CASSRDTNQPQHF
TRBJ1-5,TRBV10-3,CAISEGGNQPQHF
TRBJ1-4,TRBV5-6,CASSSTGGREKLFF
TRBJ2-2,TRBV24-1,CATSVRGRTGELFF
TRBJ2-1,TRBV7-3,CASSSDREDEQFF
TRBJ2-5,TRBV5-1,CASRVGTGQQETQYF
TRBJ2-2,TRBV19,CASSYKGTGWVRHRGAVF
TRBJ2-2,TRBV7-6,CASSYGRTGELFF
TRBJ2-7,TRBV27,CASSFSIPYEQYF
TRBJ1-1,TRBV2,CASLTGTKNTEAFF
TRBJ2-7,TRBV7-3,CASGRTGNGEQYF
TRBJ1-1,TRBV3-1/TRBV3-2,CASSQDQTGTTEAFF
TRBJ1-5,TRBV4-3,CASSQDAVSNQPQHF
TRBJ1-1,TRBV4-2,CASSRGNTEAFF
TRBJ1-1,TRBV5-3,CARSTGGKVNTEAFF
TRBJ2-5,TRBV4-2,CASSQVRGDQETQYF
TRBJ2-5,TRBV7-9,CASSHLAGEGETQYF
TRBJ1-2,TRBV5-6,CASSRTGPYGYTF
TRBJ1-6,TRBV28,CASSPTSLNRAPLHF
TRBJ2-2,TRBV3-1/TRBV3-2,CASSPLAGVGELFF
TRBJ2-5,TRBV12-3/TRBV12-4,CASSFGSLETQYF
TRBJ1-1,TRBV5-1,CASSLGQVGTEAFF
TRBJ1-1,TRBV5-1,CASSSRGSNTEAFF
TRBJ2-7,TRBV5-1,CASSFTGVEQYF
TRBJ1-2,TRBV6-5,CASSYIGDYGYTF
TRBJ1-5,TRBV6-1,CASSEAVVRRKPQHF
TRBJ1-2,TRBV24-1,CATAAGSDYGYTF
TRBJ1-2,TRBV28,CASSSIRGTYGYTF
TRBJ1-2,TRBV2,CASSDVLGHDYGYTF
TRBJ2-7,TRBV12-3/TRBV12-4,CATSQGSSYEQYF
TRBJ1-2,TRBV7-8,CASSLRTGDYGYTF
TRBJ2-3,TRBV10-3,CAIRTGLADTQYF
TRBJ1-3,TRBV12-5,CASGLVYSGNTIYF
TRBJ1-4,TRBV5-1,CASSSQPGTTNEKLFF
TRBJ1-1,TRBV11-2,CASSFAGTGAEAFF
TRBJ1-2,TRBV7-8,CASSLGGENGYTF
TRBJ2-3,TRBV5-1,CASSLGVAGNTDTQYF
TRBJ1-2,TRBV7-2,CASSTSGTGYGYTF
TRBJ2-2,TRBV9,CASSASSGRATGELFF
TRBJ2-5,TRBV9,CASSFRGGETQYF